This T cell receptor beta chain emerged from a study of read filtering for tumor transcriptome and immune sequencing. This clonotype was counted ten times or more. Every patient had bone marrow sampled while the disease was active. The library was built from about 400 ng RNA with molecular barcoded adaptors for alpha/delta and beta/gamma chains. From the reads, TCRdb called clonotypes with MiXCR, one entry per CDR3 protein. The data contain around 140,000 distinct CDR3 sequences, roughly an eighth of them seen just once; the ten biggest clones take up more than 6.5%. The receptor was isolated from a donor at least 40 years old with multiple myeloma. Sample: a population of CD138-negative cells sorted from bone marrow.

The CDR3 region is CATSDFGGGEYNEQFF. As DNA, the CDR3 is TGTGCCACCAGTGATTTTGGGGGAGGGGAATACAATGAGCAGTTCTTC. J is TRBJ2-1 and V is TRBV24-1; 7 nucleotides line up with TRBD2. After removal of 1 base from V and 4 bases from J, the junction contained 6 bases not matched to a gene. This CDR3 region has 16 residues. Germline V gene lookup returns CDR1 KGHDR and CDR2 SFDVKD.